These 28 T cell receptor beta chains were sequenced from one sample in a study of T cells in Graves' hyperthyroidism and ophthalmopathy. RNA transcripts served as the template for amplifying TCR beta CDR3 regions. The TCR CDR3 first-round RT-PCR relied on the HTBI primer set. TCRdb redid the calling of the multiplex PCR reads with MiXCR, one entry per CDR3 protein. The sample yields around 450,000 distinct CDR3 sequences, roughly an eighth seen once. Specimen: blood. The receptors were gathered from a woman aged 18-29 years with Graves' hyperthyroidism.

As regards this clonotype: This sequence may be a read error, since a much larger clone differs from it by one base. The DNA for the CDR3 is TGTGCCAGCAGTTACCCGGTTCTCGGGACAGGGGATTCCAAAAACATTCAGTACTTC. Translation gives CASSYPVLGTGDSKNIQYF. The rearrangement joins TRBV6-5 to TRBJ2-4; 10 bases are shared with TRBD1. Losses at the gene ends were 2 bases for V and 2 bases for J; bases not matched to a gene: 12. From germline, CDR1 is MNHEY and CDR2 SVGAGI. The CDR3 has 19 amino acids.

This clonotype was counted many times. This chain connects TRBV6-5 to TRBJ2-2; 8 bases line up with TRBD2. The CDR3 loop spans 18 amino acids. The trim removed 3 bases at V and 2 bases at J, leaving 11 bases unmatched. Germline CDR1 is MNHEY and CDR2 is SVGAGI. Here the CDR3 DNA reads TGTGCCAGCAGTTATGTCCCTAGCGGGCGAGCTAACACCGGGGAGCTGTTTTTT. This gives the protein CASSYVPSGRANTGELFF.

This chain connects TRBV5-6 to TRBJ2-1; TRBD2 is a possible D gene (5 bases). Trimming shortened V by 0 bases and J by 7 bases, and 11 bases separated the two germline ends. Germline V gene data show CDR1 as SGHDT and CDR2 as YYEEEE. The CDR3 loop spans 14 amino acids. The CDR3 DNA sequence: TGTGCCAGCAGCTTGGTGCTAGCCGGTAATGAGCAGTTCTTC. As protein: CASSLVLAGNEQFF.

This clonotype has ten or more counts. The chain uses TRBV20-1 and TRBJ1-2, with a tentative D call TRBD1 (5 bases). CDR3 size: 13 residues. V lost 3 bases and J 6 bases, leaving 14 bases between the germline ends. Germline lookup yields CDR1 DFQATT and CDR2 SNEGSKA (reference sequence). CDR3 loop: CSASFGRGDGYTF. CDR3 in DNA: TGCAGTGCTAGTTTTGGTCGAGGGGATGGCTACACCTTC.

This clonotype appeared many times. V gene TRBV20-1 combines with J gene TRBJ1-2; D gene uncertain. Trimming stripped 1 base from V and 5 bases from J, with 2 bases between. This CDR3 has 10 residues. Germline CDR1 is DFQATT and CDR2 is SNEGSKA (reference sequence). In nucleotides, the CDR3 is TGCAGTGCTAGAGGGTATGGCTACACCTTC. This sequence encodes CSARGYGYTF.

This clonotype showed up just a few times. V is TRBV20-1 and J is TRBJ1-5; 7 bases match TRBD1. Trimming at V came to 1 base and at J to 0 bases, leaving 6 bases not matched to a gene. Germline CDR1 and CDR2: DFQATT and SNEGSKA (reference sequence). This CDR3 is built from 16 residues. CDR3 loop: CSARAGQKYSNQPQHF. The CDR3 DNA is TGCAGTGCTAGAGCGGGACAGAAATATAGCAATCAGCCCCAGCATTTT.

This clonotype was counted a few times. Since a much larger clone is just one base distant, this may be a read error. The chain uses TRBV5-1 and TRBJ2-1; 12 nucleotides line up with TRBD1. There are 15 residues in the CDR3. Per the germline V gene, CDR1 is SGHRS and CDR2 is YFSETQ. Trimming cost V 7 bases and J 7 bases; bases outside gene matches: 9. The CDR3 DNA reads TGCGCCAGCTGTGAGGGACAGGGGGCTGGAAATGAGCAGTTCTTC. It yields the protein CASCEGQGAGNEQFF.

Many counts were recorded for this clonotype. The chain joins TRBV7-9 to TRBJ1-5; D is possibly TRBD1 (6 bases). V lost 3 bases and J 3 bases, leaving 9 bases between the germline ends. The CDR3 has 14 residues. CDR1 and CDR2 (germline): SEHNR, FQNEAQ (reference sequence). For the CDR3, the DNA is TGTGCCAGCAGCTTCGGACAGTCCAATCAGCCCCAGCATTTT. This codes for CASSFGQSNQPQHF.

This clonotype was seen ten or more times. This chain uses TRBV7-3 with TRBJ1-1; possible D gene TRBD1, 5 bases. The CDR3 is made up of 18 amino acids. V dropped 2 bases and J dropped 1 base, with 20 bases sitting between them. Germline values: CDR1 SGHTA, CDR2 FQGTGA. CDR3 DNA sequence: TGTGCCAGCAGCTTAGGACCCCGACAGACCCGAAAGAACACTGAAGCTTTCTTT. Translated: CASSLGPRQTRKNTEAFF.

There are a few counts of this clonotype. The V and J genes are TRBV6-1 and TRBJ2-2, with D unresolved. V lost 7 bases and J lost 4, with 10 bases in between. Germline V gene data show CDR1 as MNHNS and CDR2 as SASEGT. The CDR3 spans 13 residues. CDR3: CASTVQVTGELFF. CDR3 in DNA: TGTGCCAGCACCGTACAAGTCACCGGGGAGCTGTTTTTT.

Ten or more counts support this clonotype. This chain connects TRBV20-1 to TRBJ2-1; D is possibly TRBD2 (5 bases). V was pared by 6 bases and J by 6 bases, with 21 bases between. The germline V gene has CDR1 DFQATT and CDR2 SNEGSKA (reference sequence). This CDR3 is 15 amino acids long. The CDR3 protein is CSALRGLFLGNEQFF. For the CDR3, the DNA is TGCAGTGCCTTAAGAGGACTCTTTCTAGGCAATGAGCAGTTCTTC.

This clonotype was seen ten or more times. The genes are TRBV6-2 or TRBV6-3 and TRBJ2-7, with 7 bases identical to TRBD2. The CDR3 has 18 residues. V gave up 2 bases and J gave up 2 bases; unmatched junction bases: 15. CDR1 and CDR2 from the germline V gene are MNHEY and SVGEGT. CDR3 nucleotides: TGTGCCAGCAGTTACGTAGGGAGGGAGCCTCGGGGAGCCTACGAGCAGTACTTC. Residues: CASSYVGREPRGAYEQYF.

There are many counts of this clonotype. The V gene is TRBV30, the J gene TRBJ2-1; D perhaps matches TRBD2 (6 bases). CDR1 is GTSNPN, CDR2 SVGIG, per germline (reference sequence). V was shortened by 0 bases and J by 7 bases, with 10 bases between the two germline ends. The CDR3 is 13 amino acids. CDR3 bases: TGTGCCTGGAGTGTACTCGGGAGTAATGAGCAGTTCTTC. It translates to CAWSVLGSNEQFF.

A note on this clonotype: Just one base apart from a much larger clone, this may be a read error. The chain couples TRBV11-2 to TRBJ1-2, with a weak D call TRBD1 (6 bases). The ends were cut back, 5 bases at V and 4 bases at J, with 17 bases in the middle. Germline CDR1 SGHAT, CDR2 FQNNGV. This CDR3 has 15 amino acids. CDR3: CASSPLGGPRYGYTF. CDR3 coding DNA: TGTGCCAGCAGCCCGCTCGGGGGGCCCCGCTATGGCTACACCTTC. Together with reference TRBV11-2 and TRBJ1-2, the CDR3 gives the full variable domain: EAGVAQSPRYKIIEKRQSVAFWCNPISGHATLYWYQQILGQGPKLLIQFQNNGVVDDSQLPKDRFSAERLKGVDSTLKIQPAKLEDSAVYLCASSPLGGPRYGYTFGSGTRLTVV.

This chain links TRBV9 with TRBJ2-1; the D is unclear. V lost 0 bases to trimming and J lost 8 bases, with 12 bases between them. Per germline, CDR1 SGDLS and CDR2 YYNGEE. The CDR3 is made up of 14 amino acids. This CDR3 is CASSVVPLEHEQFF. Here the CDR3 DNA reads TGTGCCAGCAGCGTAGTCCCGCTCGAGCATGAGCAGTTCTTC. Using reference TRBV9 and TRBJ2-1 for the parts outside the CDR3, the full variable domain is DSGVTQTPKHLITATGQRVTLRCSPRSGDLSVYWYQQSLDQGLQFLIQYYNGEERAKGNILERFSAQQFPDLHSELNLSSLELGDSALYFCASSVVPLEHEQFFGPGTRLTVL.

This clonotype was picked up many times. This rearrangement joins TRBV12-3 or TRBV12-4 to TRBJ2-5; no reliable D call. The CDR3 runs to 14 residues. Trimming removed 5 bases at V and 6 bases at J, with 16 bases between. The CDR3 here is CASSAPWVSQTQYF. In DNA, the CDR3 is TGTGCCAGCAGTGCTCCTTGGGTCAGTCAGACCCAGTACTTC.

At least ten counts were recorded for this clonotype. The chain recombines TRBV6-1 with TRBJ1-1, with TRBD1 matching over 7 bases. The germline V gene encodes CDR1 MNHNS and CDR2 SASEGT. V shed 6 bases, J shed 8 bases, and the junction held 3 bases outside the gene matches. CDR3 length equals 11 residues. The CDR3 coding sequence is TGTGCCAGCAGACAGGGGACGGAAGCTTTCTTT. Residues: CASRQGTEAFF.

This clonotype came up many times. V is TRBV18 and J is TRBJ2-5; either TRBD1 or TRBD2 may supply D (5 bases each). V was pared by 3 bases and J by 5 bases, with 10 bases between. The CDR3 consists of 13 residues. Germline lookup yields CDR1 KGHSH and CDR2 LQKENI. The CDR3 protein is CASSPGPGETQYF. The DNA of the CDR3 is TGTGCCAGCTCACCGGGACCGGGGGAGACCCAGTACTTC.

Concerning this clonotype: With a much larger clone just one base away, this may be a read error. The gene calls are TRBV11-1 and TRBJ2-7, with 7 bases lining up with TRBD2. Germline values: CDR1 SGHAT, CDR2 FQDESV (reference sequence). The CDR3 is 15 amino acids. With 1 base clipped from V and 5 bases from J, the junction kept 8 bases outside the gene matches. The CDR3 nucleotides are TGTGCCAGCAGCTTAGGTGCTCCAGCGGGAAACGAGCAGTACTTC. It translates to CASSLGAPAGNEQYF.

In this sample, this clonotype turned up many times. CDR3 sequence: CASTPPFLAGGVNEQFF. For the CDR3, the DNA is TGTGCCAGCACCCCACCCTTTCTAGCGGGAGGAGTCAATGAGCAGTTCTTC. This chain connects TRBV27 to TRBJ2-1, with TRBD2 matching 11 bases. The CDR3 extends over 17 amino acids. The V and J ends lost 7 bases and 6 bases, in that order; junction bases with no gene match: 14. Germline CDR1 MNHEY, CDR2 SMNVEV (reference sequence).

This clonotype was observed at least ten times. This chain links TRBV7-8 with TRBJ2-1, with no clear D. This CDR3 spans 12 amino acids. The V gene lost 5 bases and the J gene lost 8 bases, with 10 bases spanning the gap. The germline V gene has CDR1 SGHVS and CDR2 FQNEAQ. CDR3 in amino acids: CASSPEMYEQFF. Here the CDR3 DNA reads TGTGCCAGCAGCCCAGAGATGTATGAGCAGTTCTTC.

A few counts support this clonotype. The chain uses TRBV6-5 and TRBJ2-1; 8 positions agree with TRBD2. The CDR3 length is 13 residues. Germline assignment: CDR1 MNHEY and CDR2 SVGAGI. With V trimmed by 0 bases and J by 10 bases, 2 bases remained unmatched. Here the CDR3 DNA reads TGTGCCAGCAGTTACTCGAGCGGGGGCGAGCAGTTCTTC. It yields the protein CASSYSSGGEQFF.

This clonotype was found many times. V is TRBV7-3 and J is TRBJ2-5; D not resolved. Trimming stripped 5 bases from V and 5 bases from J, with 12 bases between. The CDR3 has 13 residues. Germline V gene sequence: CDR1 SGHTA, CDR2 FQGTGA. The CDR3 DNA is TGTGCCAGCAGCCCCCACGGCGAGGAGACCCAGTACTTC. It encodes CASSPHGEETQYF.

The sample holds a few counts of this clonotype. V is TRBV5-1 and J is TRBJ2-2, with a weak D call TRBD2 (6 bases). Trimming took 0 bases from V and 11 from J, leaving 26 bases between them. This CDR3 region has 18 residues. CDR1 is SGHRS, CDR2 YFSETQ, per germline. DNA of the CDR3: TGCGCCAGCAGCTTGGGACTATTAACACCGGGAGCGCCCCCCGAGCTGTTTTTT. It is translated as CASSLGLLTPGAPPELFF.

J is TRBJ2-1 and V is TRBV24-1; D not resolved. In germline, CDR1 is KGHDR, CDR2 SFDVKD. Trimming stripped 2 bases from V and 5 bases from J, with 3 bases between. The length of the CDR3 is 12 residues. The CDR3 loop reads CATSDSHNEQFF. CDR3 coding DNA: TGTGCCACCAGTGATTCCCACAATGAGCAGTTCTTC.

This clonotype was picked up many times. J is TRBJ2-1 and V is TRBV12-3 or TRBV12-4; TRBD2 agrees at 12 bases. J was trimmed by 5 bases and V by 5 bases; bases with no gene match: 4. The CDR3 loop spans 15 amino acids. The CDR3 DNA is TGTGCCAGCAGTCTACGGACTAGCGGGGACAATGAGCAGTTCTTC. It translates to CASSLRTSGDNEQFF.

This clonotype was counted at least ten times. The chain joins TRBV3-1 to TRBJ2-7, with D tentatively TRBD1 or TRBD2 (5 bases each). CDR1 is LGHDT and CDR2 is YNNKEL in the germline V gene (reference sequence). The CDR3 spans 15 residues. Trimming removed 4 bases at V and 3 bases at J, with 16 bases between. CDR3 nucleotides: TGTGCCAGCAGCCTCGATGGCGAGGGGATCTACGAGCAGTACTTC. Translated, it gives CASSLDGEGIYEQYF.

The gene calls are TRBV20-1 and TRBJ2-1; 9 nucleotides line up with TRBD2. V lost 3 bases and J lost 5; bases outside the gene matches: 11. This CDR3 is built from 16 residues. From germline, CDR1 is DFQATT and CDR2 SNEGSKA (reference sequence). The CDR3 is CSASFEGLALNNEQFF. CDR3 nucleotide sequence: TGCAGTGCTAGCTTTGAAGGACTAGCGCTCAACAATGAGCAGTTCTTC.